This is a list of T cell receptor beta chains from one sample in a study of T cell repertoires in cytomegalovirus infection. No cognate antigen is known for these TCRs. TCRdb ran MiXCR on the reads and lists one entry per CDR3 protein. The sample shows 160,000 or so distinct CDR3 sequences, approximately 21% of them seen only once. Sample: CD8+ T cells from cultured PBMCs, taken from culture after CMV antigen stimulation. The source of these receptors is a human donor in good health (CMV status not recorded). Some clones in this sample may be carry-over from other donors' samples. Both conserved end residues are part of each CDR3. The D gene is left open where the match is weak. Part of the rows lack a size; the others show once, few, many or a class for expanded clones.

V: TRBV12-5
size: .
J: TRBJ2-1
D: TRBD1
DNA: TGTGCTAGTGGAAGGACAGGGCCCTACAATGAGCAGTTCTTC
CDR3: CASGRTGPYNEQFF

V: TRBV28
size: few
J: TRBJ2-3
D: TRBD2
DNA: TGTGCCAGCAGTTTACCGACTAGCGGGGGCCCAGATACGCAGTATTTT
CDR3: CASSLPTSGGPDTQYF

V: TRBV7-2
size: few
J: TRBJ2-3
D: .
DNA: TGTGCCAGCAGCTTAGGGTGGCCAGATACGCAGTATTTT
CDR3: CASSLGWPDTQYF

V: TRBV11-1
size: .
J: TRBJ2-7
D: .
DNA: TGTGCCAGCAGCTTCCCAGGGTCCTACGAGCAGTACTTC
CDR3: CASSFPGSYEQYF

V: TRBV7-9
size: .
J: TRBJ1-5
D: .
DNA: TGTGCCAGCAGCTTAGAAGACCAGCCCCAGCATTTT
CDR3: CASSLEDQPQHF

V: TRBV12-3/TRBV12-4
size: few
J: TRBJ2-5
D: TRBD2
DNA: TGTGCCAGCAGTTGGGCTAGCGGGGGGTACCAAGAGACCCAGTACTTC
CDR3: CASSWASGGYQETQYF

V: TRBV19
size: few
J: TRBJ2-3
D: TRBD2
DNA: TGTGCCAGTAGTATAGATCCCTGGCGGGGGGACACAGATACGCAGTATTTT
CDR3: CASSIDPWRGDTDTQYF

V: TRBV7-2
size: few
J: TRBJ1-1
D: .
DNA: TGTGCCCGGCGGGAAGGAAACACTGAAGCTTTCTTT
CDR3: CARREGNTEAFF

V: TRBV6-6
size: .
J: TRBJ1-1
D: .
DNA: TGTGCCAGCAGTGGCTCGCGGGTTAACACTGAAGCTTTCTTT
CDR3: CASSGSRVNTEAFF

V: TRBV7-8
size: many
J: TRBJ2-7
D: .
DNA: TGTGCCAGCAGCCCCATGTCCGGGACCGGGGACGAGCAGTACTTC
CDR3: CASSPMSGTGDEQYF

V: TRBV6-1
size: .
J: TRBJ1-5
D: TRBD1
DNA: TGTGCCAGCAGTAGCGACAGGGGCAATCAGCCCCAGCATTTT
CDR3: CASSSDRGNQPQHF

V: TRBV5-5
size: .
J: TRBJ2-3
D: .
DNA: TGTGCCAGCAGCTTGCTGGGGGCACGCACAGATACGCAGTATTTT
CDR3: CASSLLGARTDTQYF

V: TRBV7-9
size: few
J: TRBJ2-1
D: .
DNA: TGTGCCACCTCAAGTTTGAGCTCCTACAATGAGCAGTTCTTC
CDR3: CATSSLSSYNEQFF

V: TRBV4-1
size: few
J: TRBJ2-7
D: .
DNA: TGCGCCAGCAGCCAAGTTTTGACAACGACCTACGAGCAGTACTTC
CDR3: CASSQVLTTTYEQYF

V: TRBV11-2
size: once
J: TRBJ1-2
D: .
DNA: TGTGCCAGCAGCTTCGGAACTCTCTATGGCTACACCTTC
CDR3: CASSFGTLYGYTF

V: TRBV15
size: .
J: TRBJ1-2
D: .
DNA: TGTGCCACCAGCAGTAACAGGGTGAACACCTTC
CDR3: CATSSNRVNTF

V: TRBV6-5
size: .
J: TRBJ2-3
D: .
DNA: TGTGCCAGCAGTTACCGGGACCGCTCAAATACGCAGTATTTT
CDR3: CASSYRDRSNTQYF

V: TRBV24-1
size: few
J: TRBJ2-3
D: .
DNA: TGTGCCACCAGTGCCCCCGGCGGAGATACGCAGTATTTT
CDR3: CATSAPGGDTQYF

V: TRBV15
size: .
J: TRBJ2-1
D: .
DNA: TGTGCCACCAGCAGAGAGGGAGGACCCCGGGGGCAGTTCTTC
CDR3: CATSREGGPRGQFF

V: TRBV12-3/TRBV12-4
size: .
J: TRBJ1-4
D: .
DNA: TGTGCCAGCAGTCCGGCGATGAGGGATGAAAAACTGTTTTTT
CDR3: CASSPAMRDEKLFF

V: TRBV12-3/TRBV12-4
size: few
J: TRBJ1-1
D: .
DNA: TGTGCCAGCGGTTTCCCGGGGGGAGCTTTCTTT
CDR3: CASGFPGGAFF

V: TRBV7-9
size: few
J: TRBJ1-5
D: .
DNA: TGTGCCAGCAGCGGTGACCTAAGCTCCTCCAATCAGCCCCAGCATTTT
CDR3: CASSGDLSSSNQPQHF

V: TRBV7-2
size: .
J: TRBJ2-1
D: TRBD1
DNA: TGTGCCAGCAGCCCGGGACAGGGTTTTATTGGCAATGAGCAGTTCTTC
CDR3: CASSPGQGFIGNEQFF

V: TRBV12-3/TRBV12-4
size: .
J: TRBJ1-2
D: .
DNA: TGTGCCAGCAGTAATGAACTCCAGGGCCTGGGGAATGGCTACACCTTC
CDR3: CASSNELQGLGNGYTF

V: TRBV7-6
size: .
J: TRBJ2-5
D: .
DNA: TGTGCCAGCCTTGCTAGTGGGACCCAGTACTTC
CDR3: CASLASGTQYF

V: TRBV2
size: .
J: TRBJ1-2
D: TRBD1
DNA: TGTGCCAGCAGGGCCACAGGGGAACACTATGGCTACACCTTC
CDR3: CASRATGEHYGYTF

V: TRBV7-2
size: few
J: TRBJ2-7
D: .
DNA: TGTGCCAGCAGCTTCTCCGGGACGGCGGACTTC
CDR3: CASSFSGTADF

V: TRBV3-1
size: few
J: TRBJ2-2
D: TRBD2
DNA: TGTGCCAGCAGCCAAGTCAGAGGCGGGGGGGCCGGGGAGCTGTTTTTT
CDR3: CASSQVRGGGAGELFF

V: TRBV4-1
size: .
J: TRBJ1-1
D: TRBD1
DNA: TGCGCCAGCAGTCGGACAGGGGAATGGCTGAACACTGAAGCTTTCTTT
CDR3: CASSRTGEWLNTEAFF

V: TRBV7-9
size: few
J: TRBJ2-2
D: .
DNA: TGTGCCAGCAGCGAGGACCGGAACACCGGGGAGCTGTTTTTT
CDR3: CASSEDRNTGELFF

V: TRBV4-3
size: .
J: TRBJ2-7
D: TRBD1
DNA: TGCGCCAGCAGCCAAGGGGGGACAGGGAGCTCCTACGAGCAGTACTTC
CDR3: CASSQGGTGSSYEQYF

V: TRBV7-2
size: .
J: TRBJ2-3
D: TRBD2
DNA: TGTGCCAGCAGCTATGCGCTAGCGGGGTCAGATACGCAGTATTTT
CDR3: CASSYALAGSDTQYF

V: TRBV7-2
size: few
J: TRBJ1-1
D: .
DNA: TGTGCCAGCCCTGACTACACAGGGAACACTGAAGCTTTCTTT
CDR3: CASPDYTGNTEAFF

V: TRBV12-3/TRBV12-4
size: .
J: TRBJ2-7
D: .
DNA: TGTGCCAGCAGTTTTGACAGGGAGGTGCACGAGCAGTACTTC
CDR3: CASSFDREVHEQYF

V: TRBV29-1
size: few
J: TRBJ2-1
D: TRBD1
DNA: TGCAGCGTTGGGAGACAGGGTAATTTCAATGAGCAGTTCTTC
CDR3: CSVGRQGNFNEQFF

V: TRBV28
size: .
J: TRBJ1-5
D: .
DNA: TGTGCCAGCAGTTCCGAGGGTTCTCAGCCCCAGCATTTT
CDR3: CASSSEGSQPQHF

V: TRBV6-2/TRBV6-3
size: .
J: TRBJ1-1
D: .
DNA: TGTGCCAGCAGTCAAGGACAGACCATGAACACTGAAGCTTTCTTT
CDR3: CASSQGQTMNTEAFF

V: TRBV20-1
size: .
J: TRBJ2-3
D: .
DNA: TGCAGTGCCAGCGATGGGGGGGCCGGAGATACGCAGTATTTT
CDR3: CSASDGGAGDTQYF

V: TRBV7-9
size: .
J: TRBJ1-1
D: .
DNA: TGTGCCAGCAGCCCCCCGGTACGGGCCATAGGAACTGAAGCTTTCTTT
CDR3: CASSPPVRAIGTEAFF

V: TRBV7-6
size: few
J: TRBJ2-7
D: .
DNA: TGTGCCAGCAGCTCCTTCCCCAAACCAGGGGGGTCCGTCTCCTACGAGCAGTACTTC
CDR3: CASSSFPKPGGSVSYEQYF

V: TRBV5-6
size: .
J: TRBJ1-5
D: .
DNA: TGTGCCAGCACGCTGGGGACCAGCAATCAGCCCCAGCATTTT
CDR3: CASTLGTSNQPQHF

V: TRBV7-9
size: .
J: TRBJ1-1
D: .
DNA: TGTGCCAGCAGCTTAGCTAGGGGGGCCAGGAACACTGAAGCTTTCTTT
CDR3: CASSLARGARNTEAFF

V: TRBV7-6
size: once
J: TRBJ2-3
D: TRBD2
DNA: TGTGCCAGCAGCTTAGCCGGCGGGGGGGCCGCAGATACGCAGTATTTT
CDR3: CASSLAGGGAADTQYF

V: TRBV7-3
size: few
J: TRBJ1-1
D: .
DNA: TGTGCCAGCAGCTTCGGGACCGAAGACACTGAAGCTTTCTTT
CDR3: CASSFGTEDTEAFF

V: TRBV11-1
size: .
J: TRBJ2-7
D: TRBD2
DNA: TGTGCCAGCAGCTTAATTAGTAGCGGGGGATCCTCCTACGAGCAGTACTTC
CDR3: CASSLISSGGSSYEQYF

V: TRBV20-1
size: .
J: TRBJ1-2
D: TRBD1
DNA: TGCAGTGCTAGAGTGGAGGAGGGGGCTAAGCGCTACACCTTC
CDR3: CSARVEEGAKRYTF

V: TRBV7-2
size: .
J: TRBJ1-4
D: .
DNA: TGTGCCAGCAGGGCTAACAGGGCCCGCAATGAAAAACTGTTTTTT
CDR3: CASRANRARNEKLFF

V: TRBV6-2/TRBV6-3
size: .
J: TRBJ2-7
D: .
DNA: TGTGCCAGCAGTTACTCCTGGGGCGACGAGCAGTACTTC
CDR3: CASSYSWGDEQYF

V: TRBV7-2
size: many
J: TRBJ2-7
D: .
DNA: TGTGCCAGCAGCTTAAACTACGAGCAGTACTTC
CDR3: CASSLNYEQYF

V: TRBV7-2
size: .
J: TRBJ2-3
D: TRBD2
DNA: TGTGCCAGCAGCAAGTCGGCGGGGGGGGGCACAGATACGCAGTATTTT
CDR3: CASSKSAGGGTDTQYF

V: TRBV27
size: few
J: TRBJ2-2
D: TRBD1
DNA: TGTGCCAGCAGTTTGGGACAGGGGGCGAACACCGGGGAGCTGTTTTTT
CDR3: CASSLGQGANTGELFF

V: TRBV11-1
size: .
J: TRBJ2-1
D: TRBD1
DNA: TGTGCCAGCAGCCTTACCGGGACAGGGTCGTACAATGAGCAGTTCTTC
CDR3: CASSLTGTGSYNEQFF

V: TRBV7-2
size: few
J: TRBJ2-2
D: TRBD2
DNA: TGTGCCAGCAGCTTTCAACTAGCGGAGAACACCGGGGAGCTGTTTTTT
CDR3: CASSFQLAENTGELFF

V: TRBV19
size: few
J: TRBJ1-5
D: .
DNA: TGTGCCAGTAGTATAGGGGGGAGCGGGTATCAGCCCCAGCATTTT
CDR3: CASSIGGSGYQPQHF